This TCR beta chain is drawn from a study of cytomegalovirus exposure and HLA in healthy donors. Study information: Early released data had roughly 81 million unique TCRs, all coming from HLA-typed donors. Study-wide findings and caveats: Most TCR sequences showed up rarely, but some public TCRs showed up in many donors. A later analysis reportedly found fewer N-insertions in an Asian-associated ancestry cluster than the roughly 670-donor mean.

This clone was found a few times. Antigen unknown. PCR involved 60 Vbeta and 13 Jbeta primers. Methods used by the authors: A later analysis counted 70 million to 85 million unique TCR beta chains, some 12 million shared. Sequenced by immunoSEQ multiplex PCR; TCRdb stores in-frame clones only, minus some. V, J and clone size are taken as reported in that table, and D and trimming were inferred from the DNA itself. The table includes some 130,000 clones, about four fifths detected once. The TCR sequence derives from a male donor in good health and CMV-seropositive. Sample: PBMCs.

CDR3 coding DNA: TGCGCCAGCAGTGGGGGGGCAGCCACAGATACGCAGTATTTT. It specifies CASSGGAATDTQYF. J is TRBJ2-3 and V is TRBV5-1, with D maybe TRBD2 (7 bases). Germline assignment: CDR1 SGHRS and CDR2 YFSETQ. V shed 5 bases and J shed 2 bases, with 12 bases lying between them. CDR3 length equals 14 residues.